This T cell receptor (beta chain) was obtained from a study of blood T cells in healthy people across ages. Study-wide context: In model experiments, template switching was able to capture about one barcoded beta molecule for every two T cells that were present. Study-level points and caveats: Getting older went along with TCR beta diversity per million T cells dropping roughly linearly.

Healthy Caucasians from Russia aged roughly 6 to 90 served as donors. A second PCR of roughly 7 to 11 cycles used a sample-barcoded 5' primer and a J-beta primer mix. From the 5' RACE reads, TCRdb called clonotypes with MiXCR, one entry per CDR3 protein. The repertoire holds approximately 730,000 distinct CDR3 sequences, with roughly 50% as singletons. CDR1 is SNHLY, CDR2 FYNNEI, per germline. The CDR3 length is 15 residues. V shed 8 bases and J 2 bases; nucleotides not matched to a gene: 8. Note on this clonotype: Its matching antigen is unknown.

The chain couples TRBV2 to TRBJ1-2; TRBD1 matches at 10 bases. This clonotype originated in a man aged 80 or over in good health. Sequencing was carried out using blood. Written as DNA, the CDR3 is TGTGCCAGCTCCGAGCGGACAGGGGGAAACTATGGCTACACCTTC. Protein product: CASSERTGGNYGYTF.